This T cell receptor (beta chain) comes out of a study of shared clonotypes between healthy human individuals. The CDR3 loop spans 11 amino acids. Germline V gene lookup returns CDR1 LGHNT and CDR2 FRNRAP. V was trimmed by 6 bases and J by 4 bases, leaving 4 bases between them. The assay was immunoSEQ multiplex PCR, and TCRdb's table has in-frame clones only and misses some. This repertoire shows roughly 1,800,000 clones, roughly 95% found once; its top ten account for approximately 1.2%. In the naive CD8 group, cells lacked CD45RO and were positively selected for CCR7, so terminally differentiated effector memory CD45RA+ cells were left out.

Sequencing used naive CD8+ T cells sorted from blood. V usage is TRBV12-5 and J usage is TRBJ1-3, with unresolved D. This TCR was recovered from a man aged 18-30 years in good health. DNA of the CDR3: TGTGCTAGTGGAAGGGGAAACACCATATATTTT. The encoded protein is CASGRGNTIYF. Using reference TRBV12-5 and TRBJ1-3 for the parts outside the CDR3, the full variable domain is DARVTQTPRHKVTEMGQEVTMRCQPILGHNTVFWYRQTMMQGLELLAYFRNRAPLDDSGMPKDRFSAEMPDATLATLKIQPSEPRDSAVYFCASGRGNTIYFGEGSWLTVV.